The source of this T cell receptor beta chain is a study of cytomegalovirus exposure and HLA in healthy donors. Study summary: A preliminary data release comprised tens of millions of unique TCRs obtained from HLA-typed donors. Study-level results: The sole available immune exposure information was CMV serostatus. There were several of the most significant clusters that appeared linked to common viral pathogens in a later analysis. The study recorded some 160 TCR beta chains that were cytomegalovirus-associated.

13 Jbeta primers and 60 Vbeta primers were used for the PCR. Generated by immunoSEQ multiplex PCR, the TCRdb table keeps only in-frame clones and is missing some. The sample consists of 170,000 or so clones, 80% to 90% of them appearing once. Trimming pared 1 base from V and 6 bases from J, leaving 13 bases between. Germline V lookup: CDR1 SGHRS, CDR2 YFSETQ. There are 14 residues in the CDR3. With respect to this clone: Its cognate antigen is unknown.

The gene calls are TRBV5-1 and TRBJ1-1; D not resolved. Sample: PBMCs. The source of this sequence is a girl between 10 and 17 years old in good health and CMV-seropositive. The CDR3 DNA is TGCGCCAGCAGCTTGAAAATCGGGTTCCCTGAAGCTTTCTTT. As protein: CASSLKIGFPEAFF.